A selection of T cell receptor beta chains follows, all from one sample in a study of T-cell reconstitution after alpha-beta-depleted transplantation in children. TCRdb ran MiXCR on the PCR reads and lists one entry per CDR3 protein. The sample lists about 250,000 distinct CDR3 sequences; approximately 24% were seen once. Material: PBMCs, mostly from graft donor cells, obtained 360 days after TCRalphabeta/CD19-depleted stem cell transplant. Source of these receptors: a female patient aged 2-9 years who had a stem cell transplant for congenital amegakaryocytic thrombocytopenia, so the T cells may come from the graft donor. Each CDR3 is given with its conserved first and last residue. The order of the fields is J gene, D gene, clone size, V gene, CDR3 protein, CDR3 DNA. D genes are given only for firm matches. Clone size appears in some rows only: once, few, many, or a class for an expanded clone.

j_gene: TRBJ1-5; d_gene: -; abundance: -; v_gene: TRBV6-2/TRBV6-3; CDR3aa: CASSWGRYNQPQHF; CDR3nt: TGTGCCAGCAGCTGGGGACGGTACAATCAGCCCCAGCATTTT
j_gene: TRBJ2-2; d_gene: -; abundance: -; v_gene: TRBV4-1; CDR3aa: CASSPVGRGHTGELFF; CDR3nt: TGCGCCAGCAGCCCGGTGGGCCGCGGACACACCGGGGAGCTGTTTTTT
j_gene: TRBJ2-2; d_gene: TRBD1; abundance: few; v_gene: TRBV11-3; CDR3aa: CASSRQGHTGELFF; CDR3nt: TGTGCCAGCAGCCGACAGGGCCACACCGGGGAGCTGTTTTTT
j_gene: TRBJ2-7; d_gene: -; abundance: -; v_gene: TRBV28; CDR3aa: CASSPQGGEQYF; CDR3nt: TGTGCCAGCAGTCCACAGGGCGGCGAGCAGTACTTC
j_gene: TRBJ1-4; d_gene: -; abundance: -; v_gene: TRBV21-1; CDR3aa: CASSLAGGERRLFF; CDR3nt: TGTGCCAGCAGCCTCGCGGGGGGCGAACGGAGACTGTTTTTT
j_gene: TRBJ2-2; d_gene: -; abundance: many; v_gene: TRBV25-1; CDR3aa: CASSELGNFGELFF; CDR3nt: TGTGCCAGCAGTGAATTAGGGAATTTCGGGGAGCTGTTTTTT
j_gene: TRBJ1-1; d_gene: TRBD1; abundance: -; v_gene: TRBV9; CDR3aa: CASSASGGGLNTEAFF; CDR3nt: TGTGCCAGCAGCGCCTCAGGGGGGGGGTTGAACACTGAAGCTTTCTTT
j_gene: TRBJ2-2; d_gene: TRBD1; abundance: -; v_gene: TRBV7-9; CDR3aa: CASSLSPYRGTGELFF; CDR3nt: TGTGCCAGCAGCTTGTCCCCCTACAGGGGCACCGGGGAGCTGTTTTTT
j_gene: TRBJ2-5; d_gene: TRBD2; abundance: few; v_gene: TRBV5-1; CDR3aa: CASSLVVAGPQETQYF; CDR3nt: TGCGCCAGCAGCTTGGTAGTAGCGGGGCCTCAAGAGACCCAGTACTTC
j_gene: TRBJ1-6; d_gene: -; abundance: few; v_gene: TRBV20-1; CDR3aa: CSALASRGVMPLHF; CDR3nt: TGCAGTGCCCTAGCATCGAGAGGTGTAATGCCCCTCCACTTT
j_gene: TRBJ2-5; d_gene: TRBD2; abundance: -; v_gene: TRBV3-1; CDR3aa: CASSQEVRSGRARETQYF; CDR3nt: TGTGCCAGCAGCCAAGAAGTGCGTAGCGGGAGGGCGCGGGAGACCCAGTACTTC
j_gene: TRBJ2-4; d_gene: TRBD1; abundance: -; v_gene: TRBV14; CDR3aa: CASSQDTGGANIQYF; CDR3nt: TGTGCCAGCAGCCAGGATACAGGGGGCGCAAACATTCAGTACTTC
j_gene: TRBJ1-2; d_gene: TRBD1; abundance: few; v_gene: TRBV12-3/TRBV12-4; CDR3aa: CASSLGSGQNF; CDR3nt: TGTGCCAGCAGTTTAGGTTCGGGACAGAACTTC
j_gene: TRBJ2-2; d_gene: -; abundance: few; v_gene: TRBV15; CDR3aa: CATSRDHTLNTGELFF; CDR3nt: TGTGCCACCAGCAGAGATCATACACTGAACACCGGGGAGCTGTTTTTT
j_gene: TRBJ1-2; d_gene: -; abundance: -; v_gene: TRBV6-1; CDR3aa: CATHWGPSTNYGYTF; CDR3nt: TGTGCCACCCATTGGGGCCCGTCTACTAACTATGGCTACACCTTC